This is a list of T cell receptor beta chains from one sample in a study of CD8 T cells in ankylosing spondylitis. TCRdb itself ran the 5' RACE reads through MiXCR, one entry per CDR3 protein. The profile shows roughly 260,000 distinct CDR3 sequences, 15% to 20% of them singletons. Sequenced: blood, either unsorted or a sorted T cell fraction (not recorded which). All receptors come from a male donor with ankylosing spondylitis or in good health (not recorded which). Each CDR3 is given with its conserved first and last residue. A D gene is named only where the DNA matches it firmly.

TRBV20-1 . CSASDESSYNSPLHF
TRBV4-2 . CASSQDLVAYTQYF
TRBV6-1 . CASWAPQAYEAFF
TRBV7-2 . CASSRVDGGSTDTQYF
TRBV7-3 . CASSLWASGTDTQYF
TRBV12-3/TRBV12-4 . CASSLGVLGEQFF
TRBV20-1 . CSASSRGLGNQPQHF
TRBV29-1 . CSAEGVSSPDTQYF
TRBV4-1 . CASSQMFREWVQETQYF
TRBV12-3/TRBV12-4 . CASSGRTDDEQFF
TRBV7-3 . CASSPSFDRDGELFF
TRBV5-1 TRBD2 CATQTAGGVHEQFF
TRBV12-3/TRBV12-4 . CASSPPGTSTDTQYF
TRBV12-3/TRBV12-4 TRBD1 CASSFRQGSWETQYF
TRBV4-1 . CASSRETGTRETQYF
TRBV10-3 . CAISGTGNNSPLHF
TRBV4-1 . CASSQEPGRTWEAFF
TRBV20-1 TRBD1 CSARDVQGAHGEQFF
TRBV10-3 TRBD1 CAISDWDRGAGELFF
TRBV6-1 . CASSDPGAATNEKLFF
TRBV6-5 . CASSYTGSDDEQFF
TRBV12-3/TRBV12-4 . CASSLRGGGQPQHF
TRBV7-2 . CASSLVVDGYGYTF
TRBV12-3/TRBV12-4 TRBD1 CASSSGRGHYGYTF
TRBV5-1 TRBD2 CASSPTLSGNHGNEQFF
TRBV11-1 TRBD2 CASSLDLAGGTSSYNEQFF
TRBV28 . CASIRFSTEAFF
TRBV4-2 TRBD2 CASSQAEGGREQFF
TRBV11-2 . CASSSDQAVYNEQFF
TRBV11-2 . CASSYGLGKEKLFF
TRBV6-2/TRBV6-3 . CASSDQQYNEQFF
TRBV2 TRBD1 CASTTGTVLKTQYF
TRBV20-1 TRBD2 CSAKTSGRLGSYNEQFF
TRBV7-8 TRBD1 CASSLDDRGGEKLFF
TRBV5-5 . CASSSRMGADTDTQYF
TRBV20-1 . CSARGTGTGELFF
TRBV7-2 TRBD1 CASSRQGIIENEQFF
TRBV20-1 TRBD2 CSAPGLAGNPDEQFF
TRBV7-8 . CASSPVWAGANVLTF
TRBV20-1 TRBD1 CSATIRDRGPAGYGYTF
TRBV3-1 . CASSRILSTEAFF
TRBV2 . CASSEALTSNEQFF
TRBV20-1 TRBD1 CSARKGTVNTGELFF
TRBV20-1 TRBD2 CSTAGGRETQYF
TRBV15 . CATSIPERTNEQFF
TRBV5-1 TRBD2 CASSLTSGRSTGELFF
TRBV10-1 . CASSESAENYGYTF
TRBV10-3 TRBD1 CAISDRDSANTGELFF
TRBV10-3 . CAISEGLETQYF
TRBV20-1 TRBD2 CSARAMSGSPLYEQFF
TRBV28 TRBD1 CASSFLPQGWSQPQHF
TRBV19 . CASSALTNPDTQYF
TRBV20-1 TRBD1 CSARRGPRTDTQYF
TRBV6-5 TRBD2 CTSSYARVSGSPRNEQFF
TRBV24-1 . CATSECGQIGNQPQHF